These 27 T cell receptor beta chains originate from one sample sequenced in a study of shared clonotypes between healthy human individuals (dated by TCRdb to the early 2020s). For the CD8 naive samples, CD45RO-negative cells were positively selected for CCR7, yielding a CD45RA+CCR7+ population from which TemRA cells were excluded. The library relied on the immunoSEQ multiplex PCR assay. Imported from immuneACCESS, the table was reduced by TCRdb to in-frame sequences with V and J called. These copies leave out some clones; in studies compared against another copy, an unresolved V gene accounts for under half, and the cause of the remainder is not known. The sample includes 600,000 or so clones, with roughly 98% observed a single time. The top ten hold 0.3% of the sample. Sequenced sample: naive CD8+ T cells sorted from blood. Taken with the paper, the label for cell subset or site translates to: CD45RA+CCR7+. The receptors derive from a man younger than 40 in good health.

For the CDR3, the DNA is TGTGCCAGCAGCTTACAAGGGGGCGAGCAGTACTTC. Translation gives CASSLQGGEQYF. V usage is TRBV7-6 and J usage is TRBJ2-7; tentative D call: TRBD1 (6 bases). Trimming left V 2 bases short and J 6 bases short, with 8 bases between. Germline CDR1 and CDR2: SGHVS and FNYEAQ. The CDR3 length is 12 residues.

V is TRBV27 and J is TRBJ2-5; 7 bases are a match to TRBD1. The CDR3 runs to 14 residues. V lost 5 bases and J lost 5; bases outside the gene matches: 8. Germline loops: CDR1 MNHEY, CDR2 SMNVEV (reference sequence). The CDR3: CASSINRGRETQYF. The CDR3 DNA reads TGTGCCAGCAGTATAAACAGGGGCCGGGAGACCCAGTACTTC.

The CDR3 here is CASSLSTGFTDTQYF. The CDR3 nucleotides read TGTGCCAGCAGCTTATCGACAGGGTTTACCGATACGCAGTATTTT. This chain links TRBV7-6 with TRBJ2-3; 7 nucleotides match TRBD1. The CDR3 totals 15 residues. Looked up from germline, CDR1 is SGHVS and CDR2 is FNYEAQ. Trimming removed 2 bases from V and 6 bases from J; junction bases left unmatched: 8.

Of note for this clone: The junction shows a germline mismatch at one end, possibly a read error. The J gene is TRBJ2-4, the V gene TRBV2, with TRBD2 matching 8 bases. This CDR3 contains 12 residues. Germline assignment: CDR1 SNHLY and CDR2 FYNNEI. CDR3 DNA: TGTGCTAGCGGACTAGCCAAAAACATTCAGTGCTTC. Translated: CASGLAKNIQCF.

The J gene is TRBJ2-7, the V gene TRBV7-8; 14 bases agree with TRBD2. The trim removed 10 bases at V and 3 bases at J, leaving 8 bases unmatched. This CDR3 region has 15 residues. CDR1 and CDR2 from the germline V gene are SGHVS and FQNEAQ. The CDR3 sequence: CATGLAGGKGYEQYF. CDR3 bases: TGTGCCACAGGACTAGCGGGGGGAAAAGGCTACGAGCAGTACTTC.

The chain couples TRBV7-3 to TRBJ2-2; tentative D call: TRBD2 (6 bases). This CDR3 contains 17 residues. Trimming removed 4 bases from V and 0 bases from J, with 15 bases in between. Looked up from germline, CDR1 is SGHTA and CDR2 is FQGTGA. This chain's CDR3 is CASSSPAAGPNTGELFF. CDR3 DNA: TGTGCCAGCAGCTCCCCAGCGGCGGGGCCGAACACCGGGGAGCTGTTTTTT.

The rearrangement links TRBV18 to TRBJ2-5, with a possible D match to TRBD2 (6 bases). Per the germline V gene, CDR1 is KGHSH and CDR2 is LQKENI. The CDR3 runs to 16 residues. With 4 bases removed from V and 2 bases from J, the gap between germline ends came to 17 bases. CDR3 sequence reads: CASSQFRDWQQETQYF. CDR3 sequence (DNA): TGTGCCAGCTCACAATTCCGGGACTGGCAACAAGAGACCCAGTACTTC.

As concerns this clone: Other DNA sequences of this sample code for an identical CDR3. This chain uses TRBV5-6 with TRBJ2-5; possibly TRBD1 or TRBD2 for D (5 bases each). Germline CDR1 reads SGHDT; CDR2 reads YYEEEE. The V end was cut by 4 bases, the J end by 2 bases, with 12 bases between. This CDR3 spans 14 amino acids. DNA for the CDR3: TGTGCCAGCAGCCTCGTTGGGGGTCAAGAGACCCAGTACTTC. Amino acid sequence: CASSLVGGQETQYF.

Comments on this clone: Other DNA variants within this sample encode the same CDR3. This chain links TRBV11-2 with TRBJ2-7; 7 nucleotides match TRBD1. CDR3 length equals 14 residues. Losses at the gene ends were 1 base for V and 2 bases for J; bases not matched to a gene: 2. Per germline, CDR1 SGHAT and CDR2 FQNNGV. This CDR3 is CASSLGTGTYEQYF. CDR3 bases: TGTGCCAGCAGCTTAGGGACAGGTACCTACGAGCAGTACTTC. Full variable domain (outside the CDR3, taken from reference TRBV11-2 and TRBJ2-7): EAGVAQSPRYKIIEKRQSVAFWCNPISGHATLYWYQQILGQGPKLLIQFQNNGVVDDSQLPKDRFSAERLKGVDSTLKIQPAKLEDSAVYLCASSLGTGTYEQYFGPGTRLTVT.

This rearrangement joins TRBV25-1 to TRBJ2-1; 16 positions match TRBD2. CDR1 is MGHDK and CDR2 is SYGVNS in the germline V gene. The ends lost 3 bases at V and 5 bases at J; junction bases unmatched: 1. The CDR3 totals 16 residues. CDR3 nucleotide sequence: TGTGCCAGCAGTGAGGGACTAGCGGGAGGGAACAATGAGCAGTTCTTC. Encoded protein: CASSEGLAGGNNEQFF. Using reference TRBV25-1 and TRBJ2-1 for the parts outside the CDR3, the full variable domain is EADIYQTPRYLVIGTGKKITLECSQTMGHDKMYWYQQDPGMELHLIHYSYGVNSTEKGDLSSESTVSRIRTEHFPLTLESARPSHTSQYLCASSEGLAGGNNEQFFGPGTRLTVL.

The V gene is TRBV29-1, the J gene TRBJ1-1; tentative D call: TRBD1 (5 bases). Germline CDR1 SQVTM, CDR2 ANQGSEA. The length of the CDR3 is 14 residues. V lost 3 bases to trimming and J lost 1 base, with 12 bases between them. CDR3 residues: CSVDESGSNTEAFF. CDR3 nucleotides: TGCAGCGTTGATGAGTCAGGGTCGAACACTGAAGCTTTCTTT.

This clone was counted once. This sequence joins TRBV7-9 and TRBJ2-7; 11 positions match TRBD2. The CDR3 length is 15 residues. Germline assignment: CDR1 SEHNR and CDR2 FQNEAQ (reference sequence). Unmatched junction bases numbered 5, after V lost 5 bases and J lost 2 bases. The CDR3 DNA is TGTGCCAGCAGCCCCGATAGCGGGAGGGCCTACGAGCAGTACTTC. It encodes CASSPDSGRAYEQYF. Full variable domain (rest looked up from reference TRBV7-9 and TRBJ2-7): DTGVSQNPRHKITKRGQNVTFRCDPISEHNRLYWYRQTLGQGPEFLTYFQNEAQLEKSRLLSDRFSAERPKGSFSTLEIQRTEQGDSAMYLCASSPDSGRAYEQYFGPGTRLTVT.

The chain couples TRBV9 to TRBJ2-1; D uncertain. Germline CDR1 and CDR2: SGDLS and YYNGEE. The CDR3 totals 16 residues. V gave up 0 bases and J gave up 0 bases, with 10 bases separating them. In DNA, the CDR3 is TGTGCCAGCAGCGTAGTAGCTCCCAGCTCCTACAATGAGCAGTTCTTC. Protein sequence: CASSVVAPSSYNEQFF.

The chain links TRBV9 to TRBJ2-3; TRBD1 agrees at 7 bases. The CDR3 runs to 14 residues. V gave up 3 bases and J gave up 3 bases; unmatched junction bases: 4. CDR1 is SGDLS and CDR2 is YYNGEE in the germline V gene. The CDR3: CASSARTGTDTQYF. CDR3 nucleotide sequence: TGTGCCAGCAGCGCGAGGACAGGTACAGATACGCAGTATTTT.

Remarks on this clone: Other DNA sequences in the sample encode the same CDR3. The chain carries TRBV9 and TRBJ2-7, with D perhaps matching TRBD1 (7 bases). The germline V gene has CDR1 SGDLS and CDR2 YYNGEE. V was trimmed by 3 bases and J by 4 bases, leaving 11 bases between them. CDR3 length equals 13 residues. The CDR3 coding sequence is TGTGCCAGCAGCGCGACAGGGACTTACGAGCAGTACTTC. As protein: CASSATGTYEQYF.

The chain uses TRBV5-1 and TRBJ2-7; TRBD1 matches 7 bases. Germline loops: CDR1 SGHRS, CDR2 YFSETQ. The J segment lost 3 bases and the V segment lost 3 bases, leaving 12 bases of the junction unmatched. The CDR3 extends over 16 amino acids. The CDR3 bases are TGCGCCAGCAGCTCAGATCCGGGACAGCTACACTACGAGCAGTACTTC. Translated: CASSSDPGQLHYEQYF.

This clone was seen a single time. The chain employs TRBV7-9 and TRBJ2-3; possibly TRBD2 for D (6 bases). Germline CDR1 SEHNR, CDR2 FQNEAQ (reference sequence). Trimming removed 5 bases at V and 3 bases at J, with 18 bases between. CDR3 length: 16 amino acids. The CDR3 coding sequence is TGTGCCAGCAGCCCCCGACCGGGGGAAGTAACAGATACGCAGTATTTT. It specifies CASSPRPGEVTDTQYF.

The gene calls are TRBV7-9 and TRBJ2-7; no reliable D call. V was pared by 5 bases and J by 3 bases, with 5 bases between. This CDR3 is built from 11 residues. Germline V gene sequence: CDR1 SEHNR, CDR2 FQNEAQ (reference sequence). The CDR3 here is CASSEIYEQYF. CDR3 sequence (DNA): TGTGCCAGCAGCGAAATCTACGAGCAGTACTTC.

The V and J genes are TRBV27 and TRBJ1-2; the D gene is possibly TRBD1 (6 bases). The CDR3 is 11 amino acids. V was clipped by 6 bases and J by 8 bases, with 10 bases between them. CDR1 is MNHEY and CDR2 is SMNVEV in the germline V gene (reference sequence). The CDR3 nucleotides are TGTGCCAGCAGCAACGGACAGGGCTACACCTTC. This encodes CASSNGQGYTF.

The chain couples TRBV2 to TRBJ2-5, with 8 bases aligning to TRBD1. The CDR3 length is 13 residues. J was trimmed by 9 bases and V by 6 bases; bases with no gene match: 9. The germline CDR1 and CDR2 sequences are SNHLY and FYNNEI. CDR3 nucleotides: TGTGCCAGCAGCCCCGGGACAGGAGGGGCCCAGTACTTC. Protein product: CASSPGTGGAQYF.

The J gene is TRBJ1-1, the V gene TRBV30; possible D gene TRBD1, 6 bases. From germline, CDR1 is GTSNPN and CDR2 SVGIG (reference sequence). V shed 0 bases and J shed 2 bases, with 13 bases lying between them. There are 15 residues in the CDR3. CDR3 protein: CAWSVRGAENTEAFF. Here the CDR3 DNA reads TGTGCCTGGAGTGTCCGGGGGGCAGAAAACACTGAAGCTTTCTTT. Based on the CDR3 plus reference TRBV30 and TRBJ1-1, the full variable domain is SQTIHQWPATLVQPVGSPLSLECTVEGTSNPNLYWYRQAAGRGLQLLFYSVGIGQISSEVPQNLSASRPQDRQFILSSKKLLLSDSGFYLCAWSVRGAENTEAFFGQGTRLTVV.

The chain joins TRBV27 to TRBJ2-7, with 12 bases lining up with TRBD2. Trimming at V came to 3 bases and at J to 5 bases, leaving 2 bases not matched to a gene. The CDR3 has 14 amino acids. The V gene's germline CDR1 is MNHEY and CDR2 SMNVEV (reference sequence). The CDR3 spells CASSFLAGGDEQYF. The CDR3 coding sequence is TGTGCCAGCAGTTTTCTAGCGGGAGGGGACGAGCAGTACTTC.

Comment on this clone: This sample also contains other DNA sequences that code for the same CDR3. V is TRBV7-2 and J is TRBJ2-7, with TRBD2 as a possible D gene (5 bases). CDR3 size: 12 residues. Germline assignment: CDR1 SGHTA and CDR2 FQGNSA. Trimming pared 6 bases from V and 4 bases from J, leaving 10 bases between. The CDR3 DNA is TGTGCCAGCAGTTTAACGGGATACGAGCAGTACTTC. Translated, it gives CASSLTGYEQYF.

The chain is built from TRBV10-3 and TRBJ2-7; D remains unclear. CDR1 and CDR2 from the germline V gene are ENHRY and SYGVKD. This CDR3 comprises 15 residues. Trimming removed 2 bases at V and 3 bases at J, with 14 bases between. This CDR3 is CAISEGKDGIYEQYF. CDR3 nucleotide sequence: TGTGCCATCAGTGAGGGGAAGGACGGAATCTACGAGCAGTACTTC.

The J gene is TRBJ1-1, the V gene TRBV5-4; D remains ambiguous. Between the trimmed V and J ends, which lost 7 bases and 1 base, there was a span of 11 bases. Germline V gene data show CDR1 as SGHNT and CDR2 as YYREEE (reference sequence). CDR3 size: 13 residues. The CDR3 reads CASWARGNTEAFF. CDR3 bases: TGTGCCAGCTGGGCTCGGGGGAACACTGAAGCTTTCTTT.

The rearrangement uses TRBV29-1 and TRBJ2-3; perhaps D is TRBD1 or TRBD2 (5 bases each). The V end was cut by 0 bases, the J end by 2 bases, with 6 bases between. Germline V lookup: CDR1 SQVTM, CDR2 ANQGSEA. This CDR3 contains 13 residues. CDR3 in DNA: TGCAGCGTTGAAGATGGGACCACAGATACGCAGTATTTT. Protein sequence: CSVEDGTTDTQYF.

The gene calls are TRBV7-8 and TRBJ2-7, with D unclear. V lost 1 base and J 2 bases, leaving 9 bases between the germline ends. Germline assignment: CDR1 SGHVS and CDR2 FQNEAQ. The CDR3 runs 14 residues. The CDR3 is CASSLGSGPYEQYF. CDR3 DNA sequence: TGTGCCAGCAGCTTAGGGTCAGGCCCCTACGAGCAGTACTTC.